This T cell receptor (beta chain) was recorded in a study of cytomegalovirus exposure and HLA in healthy donors. This PCR relied on a set of 60 Vbeta primers and 13 Jbeta primers. Measured with immunoSEQ multiplex PCR; TCRdb has only the in-frame clones, and not every one. The data contain around 200,000 clones, roughly 84% of them seen just once; the ten biggest clones take up 1.7%. The CDR3 is 14 amino acids. CDR1 is SGHTA and CDR2 is FQGNSA in the germline V gene. V shed 7 bases and J 2 bases; nucleotides not matched to a gene: 2. Overall study findings and caveats: Previously analyzed data showed that most TCR beta V segments were productive at a frequency of about 90% or about 30%. Across donors, presence/absence analyses took sequencing depth to be roughly uniform. The classifier reportedly diagnosed cytomegalovirus status with high specificity and sensitivity.

This clone was observed a single time. Its antigen is unknown. The material sequenced was PBMCs. The chain links TRBV7-2 to TRBJ2-7, with TRBD2 matching over 13 bases. The source is a man aged 50 to 60 in good health and CMV-seronegative. The CDR3 here is CASTGTSGTYEQYF. The CDR3 DNA reads TGTGCCAGCACCGGGACTAGCGGGACCTACGAGCAGTACTTC.